This passage covers 25 T cell receptor beta chains from one sample sequenced in a study of T-cell reconstitution after alpha-beta-depleted transplantation in children. Unique molecular identifiers were incorporated into the prepared TCRbeta library. TCRdb redid the calling of the PCR reads with MiXCR, one entry per CDR3 protein. Of some 200,000 distinct CDR3 sequences listed, roughly a tenth were seen once; the top ten hold 28%. This specimen consisted of PBMCs, obtained before TCRalphabeta/CD19-depleted stem cell transplant. The receptor source for this set is a child younger than two with acute myeloid leukemia, due to receive a stem cell transplant.

This clonotype came up many times. This chain links TRBV6-5 with TRBJ2-3, with TRBD2 identical over 12 bases. Germline CDR1 reads MNHEY; CDR2 reads SVGAGI. V gave up 4 bases and J gave up 4 bases; unmatched junction bases: 3. This CDR3 has 15 amino acids. The CDR3, as DNA: TGTGCCAGCAGTTCTAGCGGGGGGGCCCCAGATACGCAGTATTTT. This translates into CASSSSGGAPDTQYF.

This clonotype showed up many times. The chain employs TRBV11-2 and TRBJ2-3; D uncertain. The CDR3 consists of 14 residues. Germline CDR1 reads SGHAT; CDR2 reads FQNNGV. V lost 5 bases to trimming and J lost 2 bases, with 11 bases between them. The CDR3 DNA reads as TGTGCCAGCAGCCTGAGCCTACTCACAGATACGCAGTATTTT. Protein sequence: CASSLSLLTDTQYF.

Ten or more counts support this clonotype. This chain links TRBV7-9 with TRBJ2-5; D is undetermined. CDR1 is SEHNR, CDR2 FQNEAQ, per germline (reference sequence). V gave up 4 bases and J gave up 5 bases, with 14 bases separating them. The CDR3 has 14 amino acids. The DNA for the CDR3 is TGTGCCAGCAGCTCGTACAGAGGCTGGGAGACCCAGTACTTC. Amino acid sequence: CASSSYRGWETQYF.

The sample holds many counts of this clonotype. This chain uses TRBV2 with TRBJ2-5; D is undetermined. This CDR3 has 13 residues. V lost 3 bases and J lost 4, with 9 bases in between. Per germline, CDR1 SNHLY and CDR2 FYNNEI. The CDR3 sequence: CASSDPARETQYF. The DNA for the CDR3 is TGTGCCAGCAGTGATCCGGCAAGAGAGACCCAGTACTTC.

This clonotype has a count of ten or more. The chain couples TRBV7-9 to TRBJ2-5; the D gene is possibly TRBD2 (5 bases). This CDR3 region has 14 residues. The V gene lost 5 bases and the J gene lost 2 bases, with 12 bases spanning the gap. Germline CDR1 reads SEHNR; CDR2 reads FQNEAQ (reference sequence). In DNA, the CDR3 is TGTGCCAGCAGCCGAGACCCGGGACAAGAGACCCAGTACTTC. Encoded protein: CASSRDPGQETQYF.

This clonotype was recorded many times. The chain recombines TRBV15 with TRBJ2-1, with 11 bases identical to TRBD2. Losses at the gene ends were 5 bases for V and 8 bases for J; bases not matched to a gene: 8. Germline CDR1 reads LNHNV; CDR2 reads YYDKDF (reference sequence). This CDR3 contains 15 residues. Here the CDR3 DNA reads TGTGCCACCAGCGGAACTAGCGGGAGAGAGGATGAGCAGTTCTTC. Its translation: CATSGTSGREDEQFF.

This clonotype was detected ten times or more. V gene TRBV5-5 combines with J gene TRBJ2-7; a possible D gene is TRBD1 (5 bases). The V gene lost 0 bases and the J gene lost 2 bases, with 12 bases spanning the gap. The germline gives CDR1 SGHKS, CDR2 YYEKEE (reference sequence). This CDR3 has 15 amino acids. Here the CDR3 reads CASSLDSQGTYEQYF. CDR3 in DNA: TGTGCCAGCAGCTTGGACTCCCAGGGAACCTACGAGCAGTACTTC.

This clonotype was recorded at least ten times. The chain joins TRBV29-1 to TRBJ2-2; maybe TRBD2 (6 bases). This CDR3 has 11 residues. Looked up from germline, CDR1 is SQVTM and CDR2 is ANQGSEA. The germline V and J ends were trimmed by 7 bases and 10 bases, with 13 bases remaining between them. The CDR3 DNA is TGCAGCGGGAACCGGGGGACGGAGCTGTTTTTT. Residues: CSGNRGTELFF.

This clonotype was seen ten or more times. The V gene is TRBV29-1, the J gene TRBJ1-1, with no clear D. Trimming removed 8 bases at V and 1 base at J, with 11 bases between. Germline values: CDR1 SQVTM, CDR2 ANQGSEA. The CDR3 has 12 residues. CDR3 sequence: CSTLGGNTEAFF. Here the CDR3 DNA reads TGCAGCACCCTTGGAGGGAACACTGAAGCTTTCTTT.

This clonotype was detected ten times or more. V gene TRBV5-1 combines with J gene TRBJ1-2; 10 bases agree with TRBD1. The CDR3 loop spans 16 amino acids. CDR1 SGHRS and CDR2 YFSETQ come from the germline V gene. J was trimmed by 1 base and V by 4 bases; bases with no gene match: 7. The CDR3 spells CASSPAGTGDNYGYTF. The CDR3 DNA sequence: TGCGCCAGCAGCCCGGCCGGGACAGGGGATAACTATGGCTACACCTTC.

This clonotype was recorded at least ten times. V and J are TRBV20-1 and TRBJ2-7, with D perhaps matching TRBD2 (5 bases). Germline V gene sequence: CDR1 DFQATT, CDR2 SNEGSKA (reference sequence). V dropped 6 bases and J dropped 1 base, with 13 bases sitting between them. The length of the CDR3 is 13 residues. The CDR3: CSAGATESYEQYF. The CDR3 DNA is TGCAGTGCGGGAGCGACGGAGTCCTACGAGCAGTACTTC.

This clonotype was seen ten or more times. The V and J genes are TRBV20-1 and TRBJ2-7; 7 positions agree with TRBD2. Germline V CDR1 and CDR2: DFQATT, SNEGSKA (reference sequence). Unmatched junction bases numbered 2, after V lost 0 bases and J lost 0 bases. This CDR3 has 14 residues. Here the CDR3 reads CSAREVAGSYEQYF. DNA of the CDR3: TGCAGTGCTAGAGAGGTAGCGGGCTCCTACGAGCAGTACTTC.

This clonotype was found many times. The chain is built from TRBV20-1 and TRBJ2-7; 7 bases agree with TRBD2. Trimming took 0 bases from V and 0 from J; bases not matched to a gene: 2. Per germline, CDR1 DFQATT and CDR2 SNEGSKA (reference sequence). This CDR3 has 14 residues. CDR3 nucleotide sequence: TGCAGTGCTAGAGAGGGGGGGGTCTCCTACGAGCAGTACTTC. Translating it yields CSAREGGVSYEQYF.

In this sample, this clonotype turned up many times. The chain combines TRBV9 with TRBJ2-1, with D possibly being TRBD2 (7 bases). V was cut by 1 base and J by 0 bases, with 17 bases left in between. This CDR3 region has 18 residues. Germline V gene lookup returns CDR1 SGDLS and CDR2 YYNGEE. This CDR3 reads CASSVSRGGGSSYNEQFF. The DNA for the CDR3 is TGTGCCAGCAGCGTATCGAGGGGGGGCGGATCCTCCTACAATGAGCAGTTCTTC.

This clonotype has ten or more counts. The V and J genes are TRBV28 and TRBJ2-1; D could derive from TRBD1 or TRBD2 (5 bases each). There are 12 residues in the CDR3. Trimming stripped 9 bases from V and 5 bases from J, with 11 bases between. CDR1 MDHEN and CDR2 SYDVKM come from the germline V gene. This CDR3 is CARGDEDNEQFF. The DNA for the CDR3 is TGTGCCAGGGGGGACGAGGACAATGAGCAGTTCTTC.

This clonotype has at least ten counts. The rearrangement uses TRBV30 and TRBJ1-1; D gene ambiguous. Germline-derived CDR1 and CDR2 are GTSNPN and SVGIG (reference sequence). There are 12 residues in the CDR3. V shed 0 bases and J shed 4 bases, with 6 bases lying between them. CDR3 DNA: TGTGCCTGGAGTGTTGGAGGCACTGAAGCTTTCTTT. Its protein is CAWSVGGTEAFF. Full variable domain (outside the CDR3, taken from reference TRBV30 and TRBJ1-1): SQTIHQWPATLVQPVGSPLSLECTVEGTSNPNLYWYRQAAGRGLQLLFYSVGIGQISSEVPQNLSASRPQDRQFILSSKKLLLSDSGFYLCAWSVGGTEAFFGQGTRLTVV.

Ten or more counts support this clonotype. The rearrangement joins TRBV5-1 to TRBJ1-2, with D perhaps TRBD1 (6 bases). Trimming shortened V by 0 bases and J by 8 bases, and 11 bases separated the two germline ends. CDR3 size: 13 residues. Germline assignment: CDR1 SGHRS and CDR2 YFSETQ. The CDR3 loop reads CASSLDRAKGYTF. The DNA for the CDR3 is TGCGCCAGCAGCTTGGACAGGGCCAAAGGCTACACCTTC.

This clonotype was recorded at least ten times. The V gene is TRBV5-1, the J gene TRBJ2-2, with D perhaps matching TRBD2 (6 bases). Germline CDR1 reads SGHRS; CDR2 reads YFSETQ. This CDR3 is built from 15 residues. V was cut by 4 bases and J by 3 bases, with 13 bases left in between. The DNA for the CDR3 is TGCGCCAGCAGCCAAGCGGGCCGCGACACCGGGGAGCTGTTTTTT. This gives the protein CASSQAGRDTGELFF.

CDR3 protein: CASTGHPGAFF. CDR3 in DNA: TGTGCCAGCACAGGGCACCCTGGAGCTTTCTTT. The chain carries TRBV19 and TRBJ1-1; a weak D match, TRBD1 (6 bases). CDR1 and CDR2 from the germline V gene are LNHDA and SQIVND (reference sequence). V was clipped by 9 bases and J by 10 bases, with 15 bases between them. CDR3 length: 11 amino acids. The full variable domain, its missing parts supplied by reference TRBV19 and TRBJ1-1, is DGGITQSPKYLFRKEGQNVTLSCEQNLNHDAMYWYRQDPGQGLRLIYYSQIVNDFQKGDIAEGYSVSREKKESFPLTVTSAQKNPTAFYLCASTGHPGAFFGQGTRLTVV.

About this clonotype: A much larger clone lies one base from this, so it may be a read error. V usage is TRBV3-1 and J usage is TRBJ2-1, with 9 bases identical to TRBD2. CDR3 size: 14 residues. Germline V gives CDR1 LGHDT, CDR2 YNNKEL (reference sequence). Here the CDR3 DNA reads TGTGCCAGCAGCTGGACTAGCGTTTACAATGCGCAGTTCTTC. Its translation: CASSWTSVYNAQFF.

This clonotype has only a few counts. This rearrangement joins TRBV10-2 to TRBJ2-7; the D gene is possibly TRBD2 (5 bases). Trimming stripped 0 bases from V and 3 bases from J, with 15 bases between. The CDR3 has 16 amino acids. The germline CDR1 and CDR2 sequences are WSHSY and SAAADI. CDR3 region: CASSESLTSTGYEQYF. In nucleotides, the CDR3 is TGCGCCAGCAGTGAGTCCCTCACTAGTACCGGCTACGAGCAGTACTTC.

This clonotype came up many times. V usage is TRBV5-6 and J usage is TRBJ2-7; D gene uncertain. The CDR3 contains 13 residues. The V gene's germline CDR1 is SGHDT and CDR2 YYEEEE. V gave up 4 bases and J gave up 7 bases, with 15 bases separating them. As DNA, the CDR3 is TGTGCCAGCAGCCCACTTATCTCGAGGGAGCAGTACTTC. This translates into CASSPLISREQYF. Using reference TRBV5-6 and TRBJ2-7 for the parts outside the CDR3, the full variable domain is DAGVTQSPTHLIKTRGQQVTLRCSPKSGHDTVSWYQQALGQGPQFIFQYYEEEERQRGNFPDRFSGHQFPNYSSELNVNALLLGDSALYLCASSPLISREQYFGPGTRLTVT.

This clonotype has at least ten counts. V is TRBV7-2 and J is TRBJ1-6; D ambiguous. Germline V gives CDR1 SGHTA, CDR2 FQGNSA. Trimming stripped 5 bases from V and 9 bases from J, with 11 bases between. The length of the CDR3 is 13 residues. The CDR3 here is CASSPWGGSPLHF. The CDR3 bases are TGTGCCAGCAGCCCCTGGGGAGGTTCACCCCTCCACTTT.

This chain joins TRBV29-1 and TRBJ1-5; 11 bases map to TRBD1. From germline, CDR1 is SQVTM and CDR2 ANQGSEA. The V gene end was trimmed by 5 bases and the J gene end by 6 bases; junction bases not matched to a gene: 3. The CDR3 spans 13 residues. CDR3 region: CSVTDRGRQPQHF. The CDR3 DNA sequence: TGCAGCGTTACGGACAGGGGGCGTCAGCCCCAGCATTTT. Together with reference TRBV29-1 and TRBJ1-5, the CDR3 gives the full variable domain: SAVISQKPSRDICQRGTSLTIQCQVDSQVTMMFWYRQQPGQSLTLIATANQGSEATYESGFVIDKFPISRPNLTFSTLTVSNMSPEDSSIYLCSVTDRGRQPQHFGDGTRLSIL.

The sample holds many counts of this clonotype. The chain has TRBV20-1 and TRBJ2-7; D is perhaps TRBD2 (5 bases). Germline lookup yields CDR1 DFQATT and CDR2 SNEGSKA (reference sequence). CDR3 length: 12 residues. Trimming cost V 4 bases and J 3 bases, with 10 bases left between them. DNA for the CDR3: TGCAGTGCTACCGGACTGGACTACGAGCAGTACTTC. It translates to CSATGLDYEQYF.